The source of this T cell receptor (beta chain) is a study of graft-versus-host responses after intestinal transplantation. Points from the study as a whole: There were GvH clones found in recipient marrow, and some of them appeared first in ileum or blood. Some patients had graft-donor T cell macrochimerism, and their allografts showed high graft-versus-host to host-versus-graft clonal ratios.

The data were produced by immunoSEQ multiplex PCR, yet TCRdb's version contains in-frame clones alone and is incomplete. The table records 90,000 to 100,000 clones, roughly 83% of them present only once. V shed 6 bases and J shed 7 bases, with 7 bases lying between them. The CDR3 contains 12 residues. The V gene's germline CDR1 is SNHLY and CDR2 FYNNEI. As to this clone: Its antigen is still unknown.

This sequence was found in a human patient who received an intestinal transplant, so some T cells may come from the graft donor. Here the sequenced sample was PBMCs, taken 255 days after intestinal transplant. The chain is built from TRBV2 and TRBJ1-6, with D possibly TRBD1 on 5 matching bases. The CDR3 DNA reads TGTGCCAGCAGGGGGCCGAATTCACCCCTCCACTTT. Amino acid sequence: CASRGPNSPLHF.